These T cell receptor beta chains were read from a single sample in a study of T cell changes during pregnancy in multiple sclerosis. Some clones are missing from TCRdb's copy, which holds only in-frame ones; the method was immunoSEQ multiplex PCR. The repertoire holds roughly 49,000 clones, with 85% to 95% as singletons. The sequencing used CD8+ T cells from peripheral blood mononuclear cells, collected in the first trimester of pregnancy. These receptors were taken from a female donor with multiple sclerosis, enrolled in a pregnancy study. Both conserved end residues are part of each CDR3. Each record gives: clone size, J gene, V gene, D gene, CDR3 DNA, CDR3 protein. D genes are given only for firm matches. Size tells how often a clone was seen (once, few, many) or the class of an expanded clone, and some rows leave it out.

-,TRBJ1-1,TRBV28,TRBD1,TGTGCCAGCAGCCCTAGTCCGGGACAGGGGACGGTGAACACTGAAGCTTTCTTT,CASSPSPGQGTVNTEAFF
-,TRBJ2-7,TRBV7-6,-,TGTGCCAGCAGCTTAGATCCGGGGGCCTACGAGCAGTACTTC,CASSLDPGAYEQYF
-,TRBJ1-1,TRBV15,-,TGTGCCACCAGCAGAGGGGAAGGGGTCGCAGCTTTCTTT,CATSRGEGVAAFF
-,TRBJ2-5,TRBV10-3,TRBD1,TGTGCCATCAGTGAAAACAGGGGGCAAGAGACCCAGTACTTC,CAISENRGQETQYF
-,TRBJ2-7,TRBV19,-,TGTGCCAGTAGCCCCTGGTCCCACAACACAGGGTTGGTTACCTACGAGCAGTACTTC,CASSPWSHNTGLVTYEQYF
-,TRBJ1-1,TRBV19,-,TGTGCCAGTAGGCCAGTGGGGGGGAACACTGAAGCTTTCTTT,CASRPVGGNTEAFF
-,TRBJ1-1,TRBV19,-,TGTGCCAGTAGTATAGAGGCGGGTATAGGGTTTGAAGCTTTCTTT,CASSIEAGIGFEAFF
-,TRBJ2-1,TRBV6-4,TRBD2,TGTGCCAGCAGTGACTCTTTGAGGGAGGGTGTAAATGAGCAGTTCTTC,CASSDSLREGVNEQFF
-,TRBJ2-5,TRBV27,TRBD2,TGTGCCAGCAGTTTCCAAGGACTAGCGGGGAGCGAGACCCAGTACTTC,CASSFQGLAGSETQYF
-,TRBJ1-2,TRBV5-1,TRBD1,TGCGCCAGCAGCGAGGGACAGGGGGCGCCCGGCTACACCTTC,CASSEGQGAPGYTF
-,TRBJ2-7,TRBV5-1,-,TGCGCCAGCAGCTTAGCAGGAGGGATAAGCTACGAGCAGTACTTC,CASSLAGGISYEQYF
-,TRBJ2-7,TRBV7-7,-,TGTGCCAGCAGCCTTCCCGTAACAGGGAAGGTGTACGAGCAGTACTTC,CASSLPVTGKVYEQYF
-,TRBJ2-7,TRBV27,TRBD2,TGTGCCAGCAGTTCGGGACTAGCGGGAGACGAGCAGTACTTC,CASSSGLAGDEQYF
-,TRBJ2-1,TRBV25-1,TRBD2,TGTGCCAGCAGTTTAGCGGGAGGGTTCTACAATGAGCAGTTCTTC,CASSLAGGFYNEQFF
-,TRBJ2-5,TRBV5-4,-,TGTGCCAGCAGCCCTCATTGGGGCCAGGAGACCCAGTACTTC,CASSPHWGQETQYF
medium-sized,TRBJ2-1,TRBV7-9,TRBD2,TGTGCCAGCAGGGGGGAGGGTTTCTACAATGAGCAGTTCTTC,CASRGEGFYNEQFF
-,TRBJ2-3,TRBV4-1,TRBD2,TGCGCCAGCAGCCAAGAACTAGCGGGAGGATTTGGGAGCACAGATACGCAGTATTTT,CASSQELAGGFGSTDTQYF
once,TRBJ1-2,TRBV19,-,TGTGCCAGTAGTTCAGCGGGGGGATCCTATGGCTACACCTTC,CASSSAGGSYGYTF
-,TRBJ2-1,TRBV5-1,TRBD2,TGCGCCAGCAGCTCGTCGACTAGCGTGGACAATGAGCAGTTCTTC,CASSSSTSVDNEQFF
once,TRBJ2-5,TRBV7-9,TRBD2,TGTGCCAGCAGCTTAAGGCGGGAGGGCCCAGAGACCCAGTACTTC,CASSLRREGPETQYF
-,TRBJ2-1,TRBV4-1,-,TGCGCCAGCAGCCAAGTATCAGGACTCTACAATGAGCAGTTCTTC,CASSQVSGLYNEQFF
-,TRBJ2-7,TRBV7-8,TRBD2,TGTGCCAGCAGAACCGGGACTAGCCTCGAGCAGTACTTC,CASRTGTSLEQYF
-,TRBJ2-2,TRBV2,TRBD1,TGTGCCAGCAGTGAAGCGCGGACAGGGACGGTCCGGGAGCTGTTTTTT,CASSEARTGTVRELFF
-,TRBJ1-1,TRBV13,-,TGTGCCAGCAGCTTAAGGAGCCTTATGAACACTGAAGCTTTCTTT,CASSLRSLMNTEAFF
-,TRBJ2-2,TRBV27,TRBD1,TGTGCCAGCTGCGCAGGGGGCGACACCGGGGAGCTGTTTTTT,CASCAGGDTGELFF
-,TRBJ1-3,TRBV18,-,TGTGCCAGCTCACCACCAGGGAGGAGTGGAAACACCATATATTTT,CASSPPGRSGNTIYF
-,TRBJ2-1,TRBV27,TRBD1,TGTGCCAGCAGTTTACCGGGGACAGGAAGAAATGAGCAGTTCTTC,CASSLPGTGRNEQFF
once,TRBJ2-7,TRBV28,TRBD2,TGTGCCAGCAGTTCCGGGACTAGCGGAACCTACGAGCAGTACTTC,CASSSGTSGTYEQYF
-,TRBJ2-1,TRBV6-1,TRBD1,TGTGCCAGTAGTGGGGGACAGGTGACTATCGGTGAGCAGTTCTTC,CASSGGQVTIGEQFF
-,TRBJ2-1,TRBV9,TRBD2,TGTGCCAGCAGCGCTCCAATAGCGGGAGTTTCCTACAATGAGCAGTTCTTC,CASSAPIAGVSYNEQFF
once,TRBJ2-1,TRBV13,TRBD2,TGTGCCAGCATCCTCGGACTAGCGCCGCTGGAGCAGTTCTTC,CASILGLAPLEQFF
once,TRBJ2-4,TRBV29-1,TRBD2,TGCAGCGTCGATGGGGGCGGCGGGGGGCGATCCAAAAACATTCAGTACTTC,CSVDGGGGGRSKNIQYF
-,TRBJ2-2,TRBV9,TRBD2,TGTGCCAGCAGCTTGAGCGGGGGGAACACCGGGGAGCTGTTTTTT,CASSLSGGNTGELFF
-,TRBJ2-1,TRBV5-1,TRBD1,TGCGCCAGCAGCCCAGGGACAGGGGGAATCAATGAGCAGTTCTTC,CASSPGTGGINEQFF
-,TRBJ2-2,TRBV4-3,-,TGCGCCAGCAGCCAAGCCCTTCTAGCGCCAAACACCGGGGAGCTGTTTTTT,CASSQALLAPNTGELFF
once,TRBJ2-4,TRBV28,TRBD1,TGTGCCAGCAGCCCTCGGAGGACAGGGGGCTGGAGGACCAAAAACATTCAGTACTTC,CASSPRRTGGWRTKNIQYF
once,TRBJ2-5,TRBV9,TRBD2,TGTGCCAGCAGCTCGACTAGCGGGAGGACTGAGACCCAGTACTTC,CASSSTSGRTETQYF